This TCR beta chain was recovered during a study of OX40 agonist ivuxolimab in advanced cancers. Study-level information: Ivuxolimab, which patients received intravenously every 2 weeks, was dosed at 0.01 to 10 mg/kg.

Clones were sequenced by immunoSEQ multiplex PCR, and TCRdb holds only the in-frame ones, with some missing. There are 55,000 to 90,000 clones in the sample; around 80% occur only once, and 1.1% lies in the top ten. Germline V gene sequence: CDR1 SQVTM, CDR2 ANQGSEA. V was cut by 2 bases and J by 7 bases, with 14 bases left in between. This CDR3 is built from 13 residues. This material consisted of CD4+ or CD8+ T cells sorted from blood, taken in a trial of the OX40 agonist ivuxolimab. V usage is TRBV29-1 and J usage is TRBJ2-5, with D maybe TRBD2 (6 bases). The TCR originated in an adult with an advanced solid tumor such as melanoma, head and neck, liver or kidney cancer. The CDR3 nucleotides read TGCAGCGTTGAACCCTCAATGGGGGGGACCCAGTACTTC. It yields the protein CSVEPSMGGTQYF.